This T cell receptor beta chain was documented in a study of blood T cells in healthy people across ages. Study-level findings and limits: In the absence of known donor CMV status, changes in expanded clonotypes were possibly confounded.

A remark on this clonotype: Antigen specificity is unknown. A read error may be the cause here, since a much bigger clone is one base away.

Germline V CDR1 and CDR2: DFQATT, SNEGSKA (reference sequence). CDR3 length equals 15 residues. Together with a sample-barcoded 5' primer, a J-beta primer mix was included in a second PCR lasting about 7 to 11 cycles. Via MiXCR, TCRdb re-called the 5' RACE reads, giving one row per CDR3 protein. Altogether 1.5 million to 2 million distinct CDR3 sequences are present, 28% being singletons, with the ten largest covering 7.7%. Sequencing was carried out using blood. The rearrangement links TRBV20-1 to TRBJ2-4; 7 bases are shared with TRBD2. The J call may be mistaken, given a closer DNA end match to TRBJ2-1. This receptor was obtained from a woman aged 30 to 39 in good health. The CDR3 nucleotides are TGCAGTGCTAGACCCAGGGAGGGGTGGGAAAACATTCAGTTCTTC. It specifies CSARPREGWENIQFF.